This T cell receptor (beta chain) comes out of a study of blood T cell repertoires in COVID-19. Libraries were prepared by immunoSEQ multiplex PCR; TCRdb keeps only in-frame clonotypes and omits some of them. In the table there are 120,000 or so clones, roughly 83% of which are singletons. Trimming took 1 base from V and 1 from J, leaving 13 bases between them. The CDR3 runs to 15 residues. CDR1 and CDR2 (germline): GTSNPN, SVGIG (reference sequence). Sequencing input: peripheral blood. The rearrangement links TRBV30 to TRBJ1-2; D is undetermined. The sequence was collected from a woman in her fifties or sixties with acute or convalescent COVID-19. The CDR3 DNA reads as TGTGCCTGGAGTGCGGCAGGATTGCTTAACTATGGCTACACCTTC. Its translation is CAWSAAGLLNYGYTF.